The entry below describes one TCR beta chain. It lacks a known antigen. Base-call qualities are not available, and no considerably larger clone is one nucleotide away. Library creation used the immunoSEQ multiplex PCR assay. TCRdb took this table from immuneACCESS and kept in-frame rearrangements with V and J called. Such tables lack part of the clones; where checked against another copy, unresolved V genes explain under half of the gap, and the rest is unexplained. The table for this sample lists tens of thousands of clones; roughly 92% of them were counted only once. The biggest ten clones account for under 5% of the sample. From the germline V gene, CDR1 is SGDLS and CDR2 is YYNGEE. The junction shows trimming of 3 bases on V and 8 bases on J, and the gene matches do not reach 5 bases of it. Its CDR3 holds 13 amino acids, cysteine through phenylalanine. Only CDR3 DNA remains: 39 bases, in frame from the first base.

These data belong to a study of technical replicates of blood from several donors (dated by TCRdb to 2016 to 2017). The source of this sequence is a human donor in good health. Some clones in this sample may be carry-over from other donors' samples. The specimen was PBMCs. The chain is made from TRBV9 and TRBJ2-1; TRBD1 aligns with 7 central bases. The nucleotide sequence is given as TGTGCCAGCAGCGCAACAGGGGTCCATGAGCAGTTCTTC. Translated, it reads CASSATGVHEQFF.